Listed here is a single T cell receptor (beta chain). These data are taken from a study of control samples from healthy donors and cancer patients. Profiled with immunoSEQ multiplex PCR; TCRdb holds only in-frame clones, not every one. The table lists 400,000 to 450,000 clones, approximately 92% of them singletons. There are 16 residues in the CDR3. CDR1 SGHAT and CDR2 FQDESV come from the germline V gene (reference sequence). V shed 5 bases, J shed 3 bases, and the junction held 11 bases outside the gene matches. The chain carries TRBV11-1 and TRBJ1-1; 8 nucleotides agree with TRBD1. The sequenced sample was PBMCs. The clonotype was recovered from a middle-aged man with head and neck cancer. As DNA, the CDR3 is TGTGCCAGCAGCATCCTCAGGGGGCAGATAGACACTGAAGCTTTCTTT. It encodes CASSILRGQIDTEAFF. Complete variable domain (other parts from reference TRBV11-1 and TRBJ1-1): EAEVAQSPRYKITEKSQAVAFWCDPISGHATLYWYRQILGQGPELLVQFQDESVVDDSQLPKDRFSAERLKGVDSTLKIQPAELGDSAMYLCASSILRGQIDTEAFFGQGTRLTVV.